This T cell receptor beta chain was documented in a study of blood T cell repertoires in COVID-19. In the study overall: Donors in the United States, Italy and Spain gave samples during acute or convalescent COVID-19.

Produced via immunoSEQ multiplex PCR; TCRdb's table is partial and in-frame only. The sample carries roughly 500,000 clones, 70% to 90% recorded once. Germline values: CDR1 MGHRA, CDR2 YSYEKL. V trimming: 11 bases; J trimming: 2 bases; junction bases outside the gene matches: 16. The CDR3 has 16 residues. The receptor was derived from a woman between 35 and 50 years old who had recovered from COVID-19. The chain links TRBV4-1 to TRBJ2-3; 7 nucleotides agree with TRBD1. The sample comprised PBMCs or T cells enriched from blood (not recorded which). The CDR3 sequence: CAVSGQTLANTDTQYF. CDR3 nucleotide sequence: TGCGCCGTTTCGGGACAGACTCTAGCTAACACAGATACGCAGTATTTT.